This is a list of T cell receptor beta chains from one sample in a study of control samples from healthy donors and cancer patients. Generated by immunoSEQ multiplex PCR, the TCRdb table keeps only in-frame clones and is missing some. Of some 49,000 clones in the sample, just over 85% were seen once. Sequencing input: PBMCs. These receptors were obtained from a woman aged 45-65 years with lung cancer. Both conserved end residues are trimmed from each CDR3.

J: TRBJ2-1; V: TRBV3-1/TRBV3-2; CDR3: ASSRKQGASYNEQF
J: TRBJ2-6; V: TRBV2; CDR3: ASSEQGAAGANVLT
J: TRBJ1-1; V: TRBV10-1; CDR3: ASSESRGGGYTEAF
J: TRBJ2-1; V: TRBV10-3; CDR3: AIRSDREDEQF
J: TRBJ1-5; V: TRBV19; CDR3: ASRFSGAGGVDQPQH
J: TRBJ1-1; V: TRBV18; CDR3: ASSPGQNTEAF
J: TRBJ1-1; V: TRBV7-6; CDR3: ASSLAGGPMNTEAF
J: TRBJ1-4; V: TRBV5-1; CDR3: ASSRGQGGVTTNEKLF
J: TRBJ2-3; V: TRBV7-2; CDR3: ASSLLGGGGTDTQY
J: TRBJ2-2; V: TRBV7-3; CDR3: ASSLGTSTGELF
J: TRBJ1-5; V: TRBV18; CDR3: ASSGTATQPQH
J: TRBJ1-6; V: TRBV28; CDR3: ASSFLGPGYSPLH
J: TRBJ1-1; V: TRBV4-3; CDR3: ASSQEAQVEAEAF
J: TRBJ1-2; V: TRBV10-2; CDR3: ASSPGTVPYGYT
J: TRBJ2-2; V: TRBV9; CDR3: ASSVGRNTGELF
J: TRBJ1-1; V: TRBV20-1; CDR3: SASGTMRVNTEAF
J: TRBJ1-4; V: TRBV9; CDR3: ASSVDPINEKLF
J: TRBJ1-1; V: TRBV19; CDR3: ASSAEGGLNTEAF
J: TRBJ1-4; V: TRBV27; CDR3: ASSLTRGATNEKLF
J: TRBJ1-5; V: TRBV6-5; CDR3: ASNWDRNSNQPQH
J: TRBJ1-1; V: TRBV7-9; CDR3: ASSLASTRSGAF
J: TRBJ2-1; V: TRBV12-3/TRBV12-4; CDR3: ASSPGGGHQF
J: TRBJ2-2; V: TRBV19; CDR3: ASSPQQGTGELF
J: TRBJ2-1; V: TRBV24-1; CDR3: ATSDSARDHFNEQF
J: TRBJ2-7; V: TRBV29-1; CDR3: SVIRGVDEQY
J: TRBJ1-1; V: TRBV5-4; CDR3: ASSLDQNTEAF
J: TRBJ1-5; V: TRBV28; CDR3: ASSPYNQPQH
J: TRBJ2-2; V: TRBV21-1; CDR3: ASSKHTGELF
J: TRBJ1-4; V: TRBV4-3; CDR3: ASSQDLGTGGSTNEKLF
J: TRBJ1-4; V: TRBV28; CDR3: ASRGRDRVVEEKLF
J: TRBJ1-2; V: TRBV6-6; CDR3: ASSYLDGFYT
J: TRBJ1-5; V: TRBV5-1; CDR3: ASSLMGEWSQPQH
J: TRBJ1-1; V: TRBV28; CDR3: ASGDPGGTEAF
J: TRBJ1-1; V: TRBV19; CDR3: ASTRGGLNTEAF
J: TRBJ1-2; V: TRBV9; CDR3: ASSPQEADGYT
J: TRBJ2-7; V: TRBV6-2/TRBV6-3; CDR3: ASSYPLQPSYEQY
J: TRBJ1-1; V: TRBV28; CDR3: ASSLYGNTEAF
J: TRBJ1-5; V: TRBV24-1; CDR3: ATSDQLGQPQH
J: TRBJ2-3; V: TRBV27; CDR3: ASSRGLPRADTQY
J: TRBJ1-2; V: TRBV27; CDR3: ASSLDRATNYGYT
J: TRBJ1-2; V: TRBV29-1; CDR3: SVDVSWPF
J: TRBJ2-7; V: TRBV14; CDR3: ASSQGVGYEQY
J: TRBJ2-7; V: TRBV7-9; CDR3: ASSSRPGSYEQY
J: TRBJ1-3; V: TRBV7-8; CDR3: ASSAGVRNTIY